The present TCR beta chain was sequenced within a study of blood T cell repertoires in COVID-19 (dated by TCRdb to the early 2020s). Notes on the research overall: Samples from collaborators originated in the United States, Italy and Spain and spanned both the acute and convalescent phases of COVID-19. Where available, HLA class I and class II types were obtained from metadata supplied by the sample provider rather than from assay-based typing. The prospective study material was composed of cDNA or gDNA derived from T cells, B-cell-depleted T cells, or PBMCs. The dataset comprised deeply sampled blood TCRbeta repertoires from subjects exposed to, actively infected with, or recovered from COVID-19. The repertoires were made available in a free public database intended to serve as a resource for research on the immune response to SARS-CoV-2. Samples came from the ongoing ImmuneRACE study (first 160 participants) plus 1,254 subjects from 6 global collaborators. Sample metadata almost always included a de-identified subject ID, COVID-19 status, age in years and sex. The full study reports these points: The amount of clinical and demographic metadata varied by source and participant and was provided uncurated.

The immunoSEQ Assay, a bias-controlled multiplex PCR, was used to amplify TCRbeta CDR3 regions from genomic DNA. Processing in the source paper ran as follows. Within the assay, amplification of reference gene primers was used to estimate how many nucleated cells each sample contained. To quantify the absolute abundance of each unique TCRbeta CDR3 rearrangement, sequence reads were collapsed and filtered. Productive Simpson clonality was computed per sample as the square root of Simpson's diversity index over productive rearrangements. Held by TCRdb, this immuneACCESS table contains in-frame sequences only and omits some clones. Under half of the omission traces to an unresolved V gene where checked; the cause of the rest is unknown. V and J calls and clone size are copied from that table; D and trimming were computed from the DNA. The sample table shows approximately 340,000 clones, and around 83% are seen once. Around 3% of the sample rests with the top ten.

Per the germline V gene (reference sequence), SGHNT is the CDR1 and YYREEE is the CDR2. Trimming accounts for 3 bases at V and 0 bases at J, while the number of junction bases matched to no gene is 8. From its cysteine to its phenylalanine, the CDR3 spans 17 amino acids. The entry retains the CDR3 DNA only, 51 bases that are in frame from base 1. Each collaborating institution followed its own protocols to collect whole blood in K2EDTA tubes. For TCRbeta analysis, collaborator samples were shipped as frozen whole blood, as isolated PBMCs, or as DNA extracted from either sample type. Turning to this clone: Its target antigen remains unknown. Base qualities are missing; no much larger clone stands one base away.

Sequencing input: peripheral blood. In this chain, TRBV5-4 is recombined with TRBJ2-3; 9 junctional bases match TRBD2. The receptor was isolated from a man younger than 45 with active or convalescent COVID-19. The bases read TGTGCCAGCAGCTCGGGACTAGCAGTCACTAGCACAGATACGCAGTATTTT. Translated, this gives CASSSGLAVTSTDTQYF. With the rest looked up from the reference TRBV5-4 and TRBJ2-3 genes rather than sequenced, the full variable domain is ETGVTQSPTHLIKTRGQQVTLRCSSQSGHNTVSWYQQALGQGPQFIFQYYREEENGRGNFPPRFSGLQFPNYSSELNVNALELDDSALYLCASSSGLAVTSTDTQYFGPGTRLTVL.